Listed here are 20 T cell receptor beta chains from one sample, sequenced in a study of cytomegalovirus exposure and HLA in healthy donors. PCR used 60 Vbeta primers and 13 Jbeta primers. The assay was immunoSEQ multiplex PCR, and TCRdb's table has in-frame clones only and misses some. The sample includes 170,000 or so clones. The sample was PBMCs. The receptor set was obtained from a man aged 30-40 years in good health and CMV-seronegative.

The CDR3 DNA follows: TGTGCCAGCAGAGAGACAGGGCTTAATGAAAAACTGTTTTTT. Translating it yields CASRETGLNEKLFF. The V call is TRBV28, the J call TRBJ1-4; 7 nucleotides line up with TRBD1. J was trimmed by 4 bases and V by 6 bases; bases with no gene match: 5. The CDR3 loop spans 14 amino acids. Germline V gene data show CDR1 as MDHEN and CDR2 as SYDVKM.

The chain recombines TRBV25-1 with TRBJ1-1, with 9 bases identical to TRBD1. The CDR3 is 17 amino acids. Germline V gives CDR1 MGHDK, CDR2 SYGVNS. Unmatched junction bases numbered 9, after V lost 1 base and J lost 3 bases. The CDR3 protein is CASSESWGTGPHTEAFF. DNA for the CDR3: TGTGCCAGCAGTGAATCGTGGGGGACAGGGCCGCACACTGAAGCTTTCTTT.

V is TRBV11-2 and J is TRBJ2-2; no definite D call. The CDR3 is 13 amino acids. V lost 2 bases and J 7 bases, leaving 8 bases between the germline ends. CDR1 is SGHAT, CDR2 FQNNGV, per germline. DNA for the CDR3: TGTGCCAGCAGCTTAAACCGACACGGGGAGCTGTTTTTT. Translated, it gives CASSLNRHGELFF.

This chain connects TRBV9 to TRBJ2-3; perhaps TRBD2 as D (6 bases). V gave up 0 bases and J gave up 0 bases, with 11 bases separating them. The CDR3 contains 16 residues. From germline, CDR1 is SGDLS and CDR2 YYNGEE. The CDR3, as DNA: TGTGCCAGCAGCGTAGGTACGGGAGAGAGCACAGATACGCAGTATTTT. Translating gives CASSVGTGESTDTQYF.

CDR3 DNA: TGTGCCAGCAGTCCCTGGCAGGGTGGAGAAAAACTGTTTTTT. It is translated as CASSPWQGGEKLFF. V gene TRBV28 combines with J gene TRBJ1-4, with D perhaps TRBD1 (5 bases). CDR3 length equals 14 residues. In germline, CDR1 is MDHEN, CDR2 SYDVKM. Between the trimmed V and J ends, which lost 5 bases and 8 bases, there was a span of 15 bases.

This chain uses TRBV7-2 with TRBJ1-3, with 7 bases lining up with TRBD1. J lost 6 bases, V lost 5 bases, and 4 bases had no gene match. This CDR3 spans 13 amino acids. The V gene's germline CDR1 is SGHTA and CDR2 FQGNSA. The CDR3 DNA reads TGTGCCAGCAGCATCGGACAGGCAAACACCATATATTTT. This gives the protein CASSIGQANTIYF.

The chain employs TRBV30 and TRBJ2-1; 15 nucleotides line up with TRBD2. There are 17 residues in the CDR3. CDR1 is GTSNPN and CDR2 is SVGIG in the germline V gene (reference sequence). Trimming cost V 0 bases and J 7 bases; bases outside gene matches: 7. The CDR3 is CAWSVGGLAGGLNEQFF. CDR3 coding DNA: TGTGCCTGGAGTGTTGGAGGACTAGCGGGAGGGCTTAATGAGCAGTTCTTC. Combining the CDR3 with reference TRBV30 and TRBJ2-1 gives the whole variable domain SQTIHQWPATLVQPVGSPLSLECTVEGTSNPNLYWYRQAAGRGLQLLFYSVGIGQISSEVPQNLSASRPQDRQFILSSKKLLLSDSGFYLCAWSVGGLAGGLNEQFFGPGTRLTVL.

The rearrangement links TRBV6-1 to TRBJ2-3, with 7 positions matching TRBD2. Trimming removed 6 bases from V and 2 bases from J; junction bases left unmatched: 8. Germline V gene lookup returns CDR1 MNHNS and CDR2 SASEGT. The CDR3 runs 15 residues. The CDR3 DNA follows: TGTGCCAGCAGCGTACTAGCGACCTTCACAGATACGCAGTATTTT. Protein sequence: CASSVLATFTDTQYF.

The chain's CDR3 is CASSESRGVFGDTQYF. Written as DNA, the CDR3 is TGTGCCAGCAGTGAATCGCGGGGGGTCTTTGGGGATACGCAGTATTTT. V usage is TRBV25-1 and J usage is TRBJ2-3, with TRBD2 matching over 8 bases. Per germline, CDR1 MGHDK and CDR2 SYGVNS. The CDR3 loop spans 16 amino acids. Unmatched junction bases numbered 9, after V lost 1 base and J lost 6 bases. The variable domain in full, with the rest retrieved from reference TRBV25-1 and TRBJ2-3, is EADIYQTPRYLVIGTGKKITLECSQTMGHDKMYWYQQDPGMELHLIHYSYGVNSTEKGDLSSESTVSRIRTEHFPLTLESARPSHTSQYLCASSESRGVFGDTQYFGPGTRLTVL.

CDR3 in DNA: TGTGCCATCGGGGTAGCGGGAGGCATACCACTTAAAGAGACCCAGTACTTC. This encodes CAIGVAGGIPLKETQYF. V and J are TRBV10-3 and TRBJ2-5; 10 bases match TRBD2. V trimming: 8 bases; J trimming: 3 bases; junction bases outside the gene matches: 15. The CDR3 length is 17 residues. Per the germline V gene, CDR1 is ENHRY and CDR2 is SYGVKD.

The chain employs TRBV6-5 and TRBJ2-6, with unresolved D. CDR1 and CDR2 (germline): MNHEY, SVGAGI. CDR3 length: 12 amino acids. Between the trimmed V and J ends, which lost 8 bases and 4 bases, there was a span of 6 bases. CDR3 in amino acids: CASLSGANVLTF. DNA for the CDR3: TGTGCCAGCTTATCGGGGGCCAACGTCCTGACTTTC.

The rearrangement uses TRBV5-1 and TRBJ1-2; TRBD1 is a possible D gene (5 bases). Germline loops: CDR1 SGHRS, CDR2 YFSETQ. The CDR3 consists of 11 residues. Trimming shortened V by 8 bases and J by 8 bases, and 13 bases separated the two germline ends. CDR3 residues: CARVVGGGYTF. For the CDR3, the DNA is TGCGCCAGGGTGGTGGGGGGAGGCTACACCTTC.

This chain uses TRBV7-2 with TRBJ2-1; weak D call: TRBD2 (6 bases). With 1 base removed from V and 2 bases from J, the gap between germline ends came to 12 bases. The CDR3 loop spans 16 amino acids. In germline, CDR1 is SGHTA, CDR2 FQGNSA. This CDR3 is CASSLDGTSTYNEQFF. DNA of the CDR3: TGTGCCAGCAGCTTAGATGGGACTTCCACCTACAATGAGCAGTTCTTC.

The chain links TRBV11-2 to TRBJ1-2; TRBD1 might be the D (5 bases). The CDR3 runs 15 residues. Germline CDR1 SGHAT, CDR2 FQNNGV. Trimming left V 1 base short and J 3 bases short, with 12 bases between. CDR3 residues: CASSLALGGDYGYTF. CDR3 DNA: TGTGCCAGCAGCTTAGCCCTTGGGGGGGACTATGGCTACACCTTC.

The J gene is TRBJ1-1, the V gene TRBV7-9; possible D gene TRBD1, 6 bases. Trimming shortened V by 0 bases and J by 11 bases, and 10 bases separated the two germline ends. The CDR3 extends over 12 amino acids. CDR1 is SEHNR and CDR2 is FQNEAQ in the germline V gene (reference sequence). The CDR3 sequence: CASSLAGGSAFF. In nucleotides, the CDR3 is TGTGCCAGCAGCTTAGCAGGGGGTTCTGCTTTCTTT. The whole variable domain, remainder taken from reference TRBV7-9 and TRBJ1-1, is DTGVSQNPRHKITKRGQNVTFRCDPISEHNRLYWYRQTLGQGPEFLTYFQNEAQLEKSRLLSDRFSAERPKGSFSTLEIQRTEQGDSAMYLCASSLAGGSAFFGQGTRLTVV.

This chain uses TRBV4-1 with TRBJ1-4, with 9 positions matching TRBD1. This CDR3 has 15 residues. V gave up 0 bases and J gave up 5 bases; unmatched junction bases: 1. Germline V gene lookup returns CDR1 MGHRA and CDR2 YSYEKL. The CDR3 reads CASSQDGQGNEKLFF. The CDR3 DNA sequence: TGCGCCAGCAGCCAAGATGGACAGGGGAATGAAAAACTGTTTTTT.

The rearrangement links TRBV29-1 to TRBJ1-2; D unresolved. Looked up from germline, CDR1 is SQVTM and CDR2 is ANQGSEA. Trimming stripped 6 bases from V and 4 bases from J, with 12 bases between. The CDR3 length is 12 residues. The CDR3 loop reads CSVQSTGYGYTF. The DNA for the CDR3 is TGCAGCGTGCAATCGACGGGCTATGGCTACACCTTC.

The V gene is TRBV27, the J gene TRBJ2-1, with a weak D call TRBD2 (6 bases). The CDR3 is 15 residues long. Germline lookup yields CDR1 MNHEY and CDR2 SMNVEV (reference sequence). The V end lost 3 bases, the J end lost 5 bases, and 14 bases lay between the germline ends. The CDR3 region has the DNA TGTGCCAGCAGTTTGGTCCTAGCGAGACACAATGAGCAGTTCTTC. It is translated as CASSLVLARHNEQFF.

V gene TRBV4-1 combines with J gene TRBJ2-5; 8 bases map to TRBD1. The trim removed 1 base at V and 5 bases at J, leaving 3 bases unmatched. The CDR3 is made up of 14 amino acids. CDR1 MGHRA and CDR2 YSYEKL come from the germline V gene. CDR3 DNA: TGCGCCAGCAGCCAAGTCAGGGGGCTGGAGACCCAGTACTTC. Its translation is CASSQVRGLETQYF.

The rearrangement joins TRBV6-1 to TRBJ1-2; D uncertain. This CDR3 has 13 residues. The V end lost 3 bases, the J end lost 5 bases, and 10 bases lay between the germline ends. The germline V gene encodes CDR1 MNHNS and CDR2 SASEGT. CDR3 DNA: TGTGCCAGCAGTGACGGAGGGCGGTATGGCTACACCTTC. Translating it yields CASSDGGRYGYTF.